The clone carrying this T cell receptor (beta chain) was found a few times. The data belong to a study of T-cell reconstitution after alpha-beta-depleted transplantation in children. Unique molecular identifiers tagged the TCRbeta library. TCRdb processed the PCR reads anew with MiXCR; each CDR3 protein has one entry. Here the sample spans fewer than 550,000 distinct CDR3 sequences, 15% to 20% being singletons. Trimming removed 2 bases at V and 2 bases at J, with 19 bases between. The CDR3 is made up of 17 amino acids. In germline, CDR1 is ENHRY, CDR2 SYGVKD. This specimen consisted of PBMCs, mostly from graft donor cells, obtained 360 days after TCRalphabeta/CD19-depleted stem cell transplant. The source of this sequence is a boy younger than two who had a stem cell transplant for Wiskott-Aldrich syndrome, so the T cells may come from the graft donor. The chain uses TRBV10-3 and TRBJ2-7, with D perhaps given as TRBD1 or TRBD2 (6 bases each). The CDR3 nucleotides read TGTGCCATCAGTGAGGACGGATGGGGGGCTCTGACCTACGAGCAGTACTTC. Translation: CAISEDGWGALTYEQYF.